Each of the 10 T cell receptor beta chains below was sequenced from the same sample in a study of blood T cell repertoires in COVID-19. Sequencing was performed with immunoSEQ multiplex PCR; in TCRdb, only in-frame clones are kept and a portion is missing. The table records 350,000 to 400,000 clones, 85% to 90% of them present only once. Sequencing was performed on PBMCs or T cells enriched from blood (not recorded which). The receptors originated from a woman aged 25 to 39 with acute COVID-19.

J is TRBJ2-2 and V is TRBV4-1; 7 bases match TRBD2. Germline V lookup: CDR1 MGHRA, CDR2 YSYEKL. This CDR3 contains 14 residues. V was pared by 0 bases and J by 8 bases, with 3 bases of the junction left unmatched. The chain's CDR3 is CASSQDLGRGELFF. In DNA form, the CDR3 reads TGCGCCAGCAGCCAAGATCTCGGGAGGGGGGAGCTGTTTTTT.

The chain has TRBV19 and TRBJ1-5; D may be TRBD1 (5 bases). The CDR3 totals 14 residues. V shed 9 bases and J shed 2 bases, with 14 bases lying between them. Per the germline V gene, CDR1 is LNHDA and CDR2 is SQIVND (reference sequence). The CDR3 sequence is CASQGYGGNQPQHF. DNA for the CDR3: TGTGCCAGCCAGGGTTATGGTGGCAATCAGCCCCAGCATTTT.

This chain uses TRBV5-6 with TRBJ1-2, with 9 positions matching TRBD1. The V gene end was trimmed by 2 bases and the J gene end by 7 bases; junction bases not matched to a gene: 3. The CDR3 runs to 13 residues. Germline CDR1 is SGHDT and CDR2 is YYEEEE. The CDR3 DNA is TGTGCCAGCAGCTTCGGGACAGGGCCTGGCTACACCTTC. This encodes CASSFGTGPGYTF.

This chain connects TRBV11-2 to TRBJ2-3, with a tentative D call TRBD1 (5 bases). This CDR3 is built from 15 residues. CDR1 is SGHAT, CDR2 FQNNGV, per germline. V was cut by 1 base and J by 1 base, with 9 bases left in between. As DNA, the CDR3 is TGTGCCAGCAGCTTAGGACAGACTGGCACAGATACGCAGTATTTT. Translating it yields CASSLGQTGTDTQYF.

The chain couples TRBV5-6 to TRBJ1-4; 9 positions match TRBD1. Per the germline V gene, CDR1 is SGHDT and CDR2 is YYEEEE. V dropped 7 bases and J dropped 14; count of bases not matched to a gene: 18. CDR3 length: 15 amino acids. Written as DNA, the CDR3 is TGTGCCAGCGGAAACGGACAGGGGTTAATGAAGGGTCTGTTTTTT. Its translation is CASGNGQGLMKGLFF.

This chain links TRBV2 with TRBJ1-2, with a weak D call TRBD1 (6 bases). This CDR3 is built from 15 residues. Germline-derived CDR1 and CDR2 are SNHLY and FYNNEI. The V and J ends lost 5 bases and 2 bases respectively, with 15 bases between them. DNA for the CDR3: TGTGCCAGCAGTAAAACAGGGATTCCCAACTATGGCTACACCTTC. Its translation is CASSKTGIPNYGYTF.

The genes are TRBV7-8 and TRBJ2-1, with TRBD2 identical over 7 bases. In germline, CDR1 is SGHVS, CDR2 FQNEAQ. V dropped 5 bases and J dropped 5; count of bases not matched to a gene: 9. This CDR3 has 15 residues. The CDR3 nucleotides are TGTGCCAGCAGCGTCCGGGACTACCGGAACAATGAGCAGTTCTTC. Its protein product is CASSVRDYRNNEQFF.

The V gene is TRBV6-5, the J gene TRBJ2-5; no reliable D call. In germline, CDR1 is MNHEY, CDR2 SVGAGI. Trimming pared 4 bases from V and 0 bases from J, leaving 9 bases between. The CDR3 is 14 amino acids. The CDR3 protein is CASSSWQDQETQYF. Written as DNA, the CDR3 is TGTGCCAGCAGTTCATGGCAGGACCAAGAGACCCAGTACTTC.

Written as DNA, the CDR3 is TGTGCTAGTGGTTTGTTCCCGGGACTAGGGGCCTACGAGCAGTACTTC. This sequence encodes CASGLFPGLGAYEQYF. The rearrangement joins TRBV12-5 to TRBJ2-7, with TRBD2 matching over 8 bases. Germline CDR1 is LGHNT and CDR2 is FRNRAP. The CDR3 sequence is 16 residues long. V was pared by 2 bases and J by 2 bases, with 8 bases of the junction left unmatched.

The chain carries TRBV27 and TRBJ2-3, with 7 nucleotides matching TRBD2. The CDR3 is 16 residues long. CDR1 is MNHEY, CDR2 SMNVEV, per germline (reference sequence). Germline trimming cut 4 bases from V and 4 bases from J; bases unmatched to any gene: 11. CDR3 residues: CASSWGGTGDPDTQYF. The CDR3, as DNA: TGTGCCAGCAGTTGGGGGGGGACGGGTGATCCAGATACGCAGTATTTT.